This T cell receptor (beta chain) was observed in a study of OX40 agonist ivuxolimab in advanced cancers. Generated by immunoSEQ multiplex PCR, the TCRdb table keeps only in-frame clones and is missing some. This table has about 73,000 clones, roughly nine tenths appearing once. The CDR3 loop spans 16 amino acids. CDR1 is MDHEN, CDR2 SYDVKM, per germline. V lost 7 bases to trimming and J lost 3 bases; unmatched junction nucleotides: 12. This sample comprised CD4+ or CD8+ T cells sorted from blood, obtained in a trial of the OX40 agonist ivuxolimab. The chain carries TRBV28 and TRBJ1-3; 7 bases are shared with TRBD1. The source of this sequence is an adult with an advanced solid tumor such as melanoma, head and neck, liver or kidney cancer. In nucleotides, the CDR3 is TGTGCCAGCACCTTATTTACAGGGGACAGTGGAAACACCATATATTTT. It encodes CASTLFTGDSGNTIYF.